This T cell receptor beta chain was identified during a study of blood T cell repertoires in COVID-19. Background on the study: Some COVID-19 samples were acute and others convalescent; all came from the United States, Italy and Spain. T cells, B-cell-depleted T cells, or PBMCs supplied cDNA or gDNA.

Source study methods: The assay estimated nucleated cells by amplifying reference gene primers. Sequenced by immunoSEQ multiplex PCR; TCRdb stores in-frame clones only, minus some. V and J calls and clone size are as listed in that table; D and trimming were resolved from the DNA. The sample lists tens of thousands of clones; roughly 86% were seen once. The CDR3 has 16 amino acids. Germline CDR1 reads SGHVS; CDR2 reads FQNEAQ. The V segment lost 0 bases and the J segment 9 bases; nucleotides outside the gene matches: 12. Sequenced input: peripheral blood. The sequence was obtained from a human donor with active COVID-19. The donor label of this sample is uncertain. This chain links TRBV7-8 with TRBJ2-5, with 8 bases fitting TRBD2. This CDR3 is CASSLAQRGTWVAQYF. The CDR3 region has the DNA TGTGCCAGCAGCTTAGCACAGCGGGGGACGTGGGTGGCCCAGTACTTC.